The subject of this entry is one T cell receptor (beta chain). Some clones are missing from TCRdb's copy, which holds only in-frame ones; the method was immunoSEQ multiplex PCR. The data show around 120,000 clones, 75% to 90% seen once. This sample was taken from a study of blood T cell repertoires in COVID-19. Sequences were obtained from peripheral blood. This TCR derives from a woman aged 70-85 years with acute or convalescent COVID-19.

CDR3 sequence reads: CASSPTSGGFQETQYF. The CDR3 DNA is TGTGCCAGCAGCCCTACTAGCGGGGGGTTCCAAGAGACCCAGTACTTC. The rearrangement uses TRBV7-7 and TRBJ2-5; 12 bases match TRBD2. With V trimmed by 5 bases and J by 1 base, 5 bases remained unmatched. In germline, CDR1 is SSHAT, CDR2 FNYEAQ (reference sequence). The CDR3 sequence is 16 residues long.